This T cell receptor beta chain was identified in a study of response to subunit inactivated influenza vaccine. Points on this clonotype: Antigen: not known.

This CDR3 contains 14 residues. Germline assignment: CDR1 SGHAT and CDR2 FQNNGV. The ends were cut back, 1 base at V and 7 bases at J, with 10 bases in the middle. TCRdb called the RT-PCR reads again in MiXCR, with one record for every CDR3 protein. The table includes 650,000 to 700,000 distinct CDR3 sequences, around 16% detected once. Study conclusions and caveats: Every seasonal influenza vaccination brings in few new T cells, the authors suggested.

Specimen: PBMCs from blood, collected 11 to 12 days after vaccination. This TCR derives from a man between 50 and 59 years old who received an inactivated influenza vaccine. The gene calls are TRBV11-2 and TRBJ1-4, with a tentative D call TRBD1 (5 bases). CDR3 sequence: CASSLAREFEKLFF. Here the CDR3 DNA reads TGTGCCAGCAGCTTAGCCAGGGAGTTTGAAAAACTGTTTTTT.